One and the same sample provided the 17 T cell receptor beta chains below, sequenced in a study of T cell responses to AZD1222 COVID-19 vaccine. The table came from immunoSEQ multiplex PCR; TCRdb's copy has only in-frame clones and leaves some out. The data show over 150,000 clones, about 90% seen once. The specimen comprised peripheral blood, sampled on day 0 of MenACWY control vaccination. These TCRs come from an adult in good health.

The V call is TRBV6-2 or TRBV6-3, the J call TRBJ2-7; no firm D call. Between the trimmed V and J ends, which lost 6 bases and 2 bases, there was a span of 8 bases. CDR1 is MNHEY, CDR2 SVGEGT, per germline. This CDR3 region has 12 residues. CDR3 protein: CASSLNPYEQYF. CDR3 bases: TGTGCCAGCAGCCTGAACCCCTACGAGCAGTACTTC.

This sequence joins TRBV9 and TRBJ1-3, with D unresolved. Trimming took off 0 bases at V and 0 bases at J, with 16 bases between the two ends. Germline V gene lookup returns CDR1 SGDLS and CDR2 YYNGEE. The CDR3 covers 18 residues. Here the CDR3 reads CASSVADLAAISGNTIYF. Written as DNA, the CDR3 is TGTGCCAGCAGCGTAGCCGACCTGGCTGCGATCTCTGGAAACACCATATATTTT.

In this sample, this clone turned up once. The CDR3 reads CASSGRGLENEQYF. CDR3 nucleotide sequence: TGTGCCAGCAGCGGCAGGGGACTAGAGAACGAGCAGTACTTC. This rearrangement joins TRBV9 to TRBJ2-7; 8 bases are a match to TRBD2. V lost 3 bases, J lost 5 bases, and 7 bases stayed unmatched. The germline V gene encodes CDR1 SGDLS and CDR2 YYNGEE. CDR3 length: 14 residues.

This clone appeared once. The DNA for the CDR3 is TGCAGCGTTGAAGACTCCTTGGCAGTGGGCCGCTATGGCTACACCTTC. This sequence encodes CSVEDSLAVGRYGYTF. J is TRBJ1-2 and V is TRBV29-1; D ambiguous. Trimming removed 0 bases at V and 4 bases at J, with 18 bases between. This CDR3 is 16 amino acids long. Germline CDR1 and CDR2: SQVTM and ANQGSEA. The variable domain in full, completed from reference TRBV29-1 and TRBJ1-2, reads SAVISQKPSRDICQRGTSLTIQCQVDSQVTMMFWYRQQPGQSLTLIATANQGSEATYESGFVIDKFPISRPNLTFSTLTVSNMSPEDSSIYLCSVEDSLAVGRYGYTFGSGTRLTVV.

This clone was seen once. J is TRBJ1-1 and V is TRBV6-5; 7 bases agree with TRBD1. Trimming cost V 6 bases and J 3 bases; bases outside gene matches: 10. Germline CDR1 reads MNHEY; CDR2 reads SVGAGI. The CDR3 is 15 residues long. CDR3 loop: CASSLGAGGDTEAFF. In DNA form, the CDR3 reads TGTGCCAGCAGCCTAGGGGCAGGGGGGGACACTGAAGCTTTCTTT.

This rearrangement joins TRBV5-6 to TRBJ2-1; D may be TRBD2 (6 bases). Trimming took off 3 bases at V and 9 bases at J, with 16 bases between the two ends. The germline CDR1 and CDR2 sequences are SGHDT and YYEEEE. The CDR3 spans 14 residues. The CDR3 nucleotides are TGTGCCAGCAGCTACGTAACGGGAGTTATTGAGCAGTTCTTC. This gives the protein CASSYVTGVIEQFF.

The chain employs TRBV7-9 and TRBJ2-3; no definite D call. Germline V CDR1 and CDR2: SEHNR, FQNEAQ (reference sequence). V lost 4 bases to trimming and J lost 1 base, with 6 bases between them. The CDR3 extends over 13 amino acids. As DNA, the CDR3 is TGTGCCAGCAGCTCATCAGGCACAGATACGCAGTATTTT. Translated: CASSSSGTDTQYF.

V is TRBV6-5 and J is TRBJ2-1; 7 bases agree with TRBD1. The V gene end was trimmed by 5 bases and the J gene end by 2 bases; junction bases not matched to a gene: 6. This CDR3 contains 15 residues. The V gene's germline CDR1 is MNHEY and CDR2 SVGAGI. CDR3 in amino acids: CASSRGQEAYNEQFF. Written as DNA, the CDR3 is TGTGCCAGCAGTAGAGGACAGGAAGCCTACAATGAGCAGTTCTTC.

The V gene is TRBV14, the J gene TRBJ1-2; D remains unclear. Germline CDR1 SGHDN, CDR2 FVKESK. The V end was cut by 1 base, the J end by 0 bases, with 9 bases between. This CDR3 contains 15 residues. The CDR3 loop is CASSQGMAANYGYTF. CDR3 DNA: TGTGCCAGCAGCCAAGGGATGGCAGCTAACTATGGCTACACCTTC.

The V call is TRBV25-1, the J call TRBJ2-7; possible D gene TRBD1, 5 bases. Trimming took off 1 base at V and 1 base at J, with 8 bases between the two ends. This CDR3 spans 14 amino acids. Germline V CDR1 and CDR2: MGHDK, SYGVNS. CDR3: CASSESGISYEQYF. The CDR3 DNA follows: TGTGCCAGCAGTGAATCAGGGATTTCCTACGAGCAGTACTTC.

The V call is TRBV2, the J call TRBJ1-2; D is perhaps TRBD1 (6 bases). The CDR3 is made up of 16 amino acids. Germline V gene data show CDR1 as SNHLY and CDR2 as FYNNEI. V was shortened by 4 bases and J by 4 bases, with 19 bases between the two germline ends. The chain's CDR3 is CASSARRGATGYGYTF. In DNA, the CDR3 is TGTGCCAGCAGTGCGCGGAGGGGGGCTACTGGCTATGGCTACACCTTC.

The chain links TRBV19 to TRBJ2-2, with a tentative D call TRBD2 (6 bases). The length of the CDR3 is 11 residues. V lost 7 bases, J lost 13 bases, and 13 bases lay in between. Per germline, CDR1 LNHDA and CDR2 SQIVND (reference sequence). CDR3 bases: TGTGCCAGTAACCAAGGAGGGACGCTGTTTTTT. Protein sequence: CASNQGGTLFF.

This CDR3 is CASSIVGVQETQYF. In nucleotides, the CDR3 is TGTGCCAGTAGTATAGTAGGGGTCCAAGAGACCCAGTACTTC. This chain connects TRBV19 to TRBJ2-5; D is perhaps TRBD1 (5 bases). There are 14 residues in the CDR3. Trimming shortened V by 1 base and J by 1 base, and 7 bases separated the two germline ends. Germline assignment: CDR1 LNHDA and CDR2 SQIVND (reference sequence).

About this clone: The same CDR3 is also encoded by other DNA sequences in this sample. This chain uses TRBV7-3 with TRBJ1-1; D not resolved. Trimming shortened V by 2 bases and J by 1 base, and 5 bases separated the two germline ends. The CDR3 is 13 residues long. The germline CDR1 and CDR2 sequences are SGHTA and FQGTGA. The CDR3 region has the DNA TGTGCCAGCAGCTTAGACCCGAACACTGAAGCTTTCTTT. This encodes CASSLDPNTEAFF.

The CDR3 sequence is CASSLITGQLFQPQHF. DNA of the CDR3: TGTGCCAGCAGCTTAATCACCGGGCAGTTGTTTCAGCCCCAGCATTTT. The chain has TRBV7-8 and TRBJ1-5; no clear D gene. Trimming stripped 2 bases from V and 6 bases from J, with 17 bases between. The CDR3 extends over 16 amino acids. Germline V CDR1 and CDR2: SGHVS, FQNEAQ.

CDR3 nucleotides: TGTGCCAGCAGTAAGGGAGGGCCAAGGGGCAATGAGCAGTTCTTC. Its protein is CASSKGGPRGNEQFF. This chain uses TRBV28 with TRBJ2-1; 7 bases align to TRBD2. V trimming: 5 bases; J trimming: 6 bases; junction bases outside the gene matches: 10. The CDR3 is made up of 15 amino acids. Germline V gene lookup returns CDR1 MDHEN and CDR2 SYDVKM.

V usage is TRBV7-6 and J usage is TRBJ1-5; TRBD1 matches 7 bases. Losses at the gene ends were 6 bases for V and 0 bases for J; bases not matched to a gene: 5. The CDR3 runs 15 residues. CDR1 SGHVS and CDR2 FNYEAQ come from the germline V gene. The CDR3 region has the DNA TGTGCCAGCAGGGGGGACAGAGTTAGCAATCAGCCCCAGCATTTT. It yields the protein CASRGDRVSNQPQHF.